This entry lists 23 T cell receptor beta chains sequenced from one sample in a study of blood T cell repertoires in COVID-19. Sequenced by immunoSEQ multiplex PCR; TCRdb stores in-frame clones only, minus some. Seen here are approximately 85,000 clones, approximately 92% observed once, and the top ten hold roughly 6.4%. Sequencing was carried out using peripheral blood. The receptors come from a woman in her sixties or seventies with active COVID-19.

The rearrangement uses TRBV28 and TRBJ1-1; D is uncertain. CDR1 is MDHEN, CDR2 SYDVKM, per germline. V gave up 3 bases and J gave up 1 base, with 15 bases separating them. The CDR3 extends over 16 amino acids. The CDR3, as DNA: TGTGCCAGCAGTTTGGAGTCGGGGAAGGGGAACACTGAAGCTTTCTTT. Its protein is CASSLESGKGNTEAFF. The entire variable domain, with the rest obtained from reference TRBV28 and TRBJ1-1, is as follows: DVKVTQSSRYLVKRTGEKVFLECVQDMDHENMFWYRQDPGLGLRLIYFSYDVKMKEKGDIPEGYSVSREKKERFSLILESASTNQTSMYLCASSLESGKGNTEAFFGQGTRLTVV.

This clone was seen once. CDR3 sequence reads: CASSLEGGESIEQYF. CDR3 coding DNA: TGCGCCAGCAGCCTGGAAGGGGGGGAATCGATCGAGCAGTACTTC. The gene calls are TRBV4-1 and TRBJ2-7; TRBD2 is a possible D gene (7 bases). The CDR3 spans 15 residues. The germline CDR1 and CDR2 sequences are MGHRA and YSYEKL. Trimming removed 4 bases from V and 6 bases from J, with 19 bases in between.

V and J are TRBV7-3 and TRBJ2-2; D is uncertain. Trimming shortened V by 5 bases and J by 8 bases, and 12 bases separated the two germline ends. CDR1 and CDR2 from the germline V gene are SGHTA and FQGTGA. The CDR3 has 13 amino acids. CDR3 amino acids: CASSALSVGELFF. The CDR3, as DNA: TGTGCCAGCAGCGCCCTTTCGGTAGGGGAGCTGTTTTTT.

The chain combines TRBV5-4 with TRBJ2-1; the match to TRBD2 covers 10 bases. The trim removed 1 base at V and 10 bases at J, leaving 8 bases unmatched. Germline V gives CDR1 SGHNT, CDR2 YYREEE (reference sequence). This CDR3 has 15 residues. The CDR3 is CASSLKRGGVEEQFF. CDR3 in DNA: TGTGCCAGCAGCTTGAAGCGGGGGGGGGTCGAGGAGCAGTTCTTC.

The chain has TRBV6-5 and TRBJ2-1, with TRBD2 matching 13 bases. Unmatched junction bases numbered 3, after V lost 4 bases and J lost 3 bases. This CDR3 has 16 amino acids. In germline, CDR1 is MNHEY, CDR2 SVGAGI. The CDR3 DNA reads as TGTGCCAGCAGTTTCAGGACTAGCGGGGGCTACAATGAGCAGTTCTTC. Translation: CASSFRTSGGYNEQFF.

The V and J genes are TRBV24-1 and TRBJ2-3, with 9 bases that match TRBD2. This CDR3 has 15 residues. Germline V lookup: CDR1 KGHDR, CDR2 SFDVKD. The trim removed 4 bases at V and 5 bases at J, leaving 6 bases unmatched. CDR3 in amino acids: CATSDPSGRQDTQYF. The CDR3 nucleotides read TGTGCCACCAGTGACCCAAGCGGGAGGCAAGATACGCAGTATTTT.

The chain links TRBV24-1 to TRBJ2-2; 8 bases line up with TRBD1. The CDR3 covers 17 residues. CDR1 is KGHDR and CDR2 is SFDVKD in the germline V gene. The J segment lost 4 bases and the V segment lost 4 bases, leaving 10 bases of the junction unmatched. The CDR3: CATSDLKDRAGTGELFF. CDR3 coding DNA: TGTGCCACCAGTGACCTAAAGGACAGGGCAGGCACCGGGGAGCTGTTTTTT.

The chain has TRBV7-2 and TRBJ1-1; the D gene is possibly TRBD1 (5 bases). Germline assignment: CDR1 SGHTA and CDR2 FQGNSA. V gave up 1 base and J gave up 4 bases, with 13 bases separating them. This CDR3 has 15 amino acids. The CDR3 sequence is CASSLEEGLGTEAFF. In DNA form, the CDR3 reads TGTGCCAGCAGCTTAGAGGAGGGGTTGGGCACTGAAGCTTTCTTT.

In nucleotides, the CDR3 is TGCGCCAGCAGCCAAGTCCTACGCCCCGGGGAGCTGTTTTTT. This gives the protein CASSQVLRPGELFF. The rearrangement uses TRBV4-1 and TRBJ2-2; D not certain. Germline V gene lookup returns CDR1 MGHRA and CDR2 YSYEKL. Trimming shortened V by 1 base and J by 6 bases, and 9 bases separated the two germline ends. The CDR3 loop spans 14 amino acids.

This clone appeared a single time. V gene TRBV10-3 combines with J gene TRBJ1-1; D is uncertain. V was trimmed by 2 bases and J by 11 bases, leaving 15 bases between them. The germline V gene encodes CDR1 ENHRY and CDR2 SYGVKD. CDR3 length: 13 amino acids. The CDR3 region is CAISENAGNVAFF. CDR3 DNA sequence: TGTGCCATCAGTGAGAATGCGGGTAATGTCGCTTTCTTT.

This chain connects TRBV29-1 to TRBJ2-5; possibly TRBD1 for D (5 bases). The ends were cut back, 2 bases at V and 6 bases at J, with 22 bases in the middle. Germline CDR1 reads SQVTM; CDR2 reads ANQGSEA. This CDR3 comprises 16 residues. CDR3 nucleotide sequence: TGCAGCGTTGAAACAGACAAGGCAGGGATGCGAAAGACCCAGTACTTC. It encodes CSVETDKAGMRKTQYF.

The rearrangement links TRBV7-2 to TRBJ2-7, with 8 bases aligning to TRBD1. This CDR3 comprises 17 residues. The trim removed 10 bases at V and 3 bases at J, leaving 20 bases unmatched. Germline values: CDR1 SGHTA, CDR2 FQGNSA. CDR3 region: CATEPDRASIALYEQYF. In nucleotides, the CDR3 is TGTGCCACCGAACCGGACAGGGCGTCCATAGCACTCTACGAGCAGTACTTC.

The rearrangement links TRBV6-6 to TRBJ1-1; D not certain. Germline-derived CDR1 and CDR2 are MNHNY and SVGAGI (reference sequence). There are 13 residues in the CDR3. V gave up 5 bases and J gave up 0 bases, with 7 bases separating them. The CDR3 nucleotides are TGTGCCAGCAGTGGGCAGGTGAACACTGAAGCTTTCTTT. It specifies CASSGQVNTEAFF.

The sample holds one count of this clone. The chain uses TRBV28 and TRBJ2-7, with 13 nucleotides matching TRBD2. CDR1 and CDR2 (germline): MDHEN, SYDVKM. There are 16 residues in the CDR3. Trimming at V came to 4 bases and at J to 5 bases, leaving 8 bases not matched to a gene. The CDR3, as DNA: TGTGCCAGCAGTTCGGGACTAGCGGGGCCGCGTGACGAGCAGTACTTC. It specifies CASSSGLAGPRDEQYF.

This clone is labeled medium-sized (0.01 to 0.1%). The chain joins TRBV29-1 to TRBJ2-7, with 9 positions matching TRBD1. The V segment lost 7 bases and the J segment 5 bases; nucleotides outside the gene matches: 6. The CDR3 has 12 amino acids. Germline V CDR1 and CDR2: SQVTM, ANQGSEA. The CDR3 spells CSAKQGAHEQYF. CDR3 DNA: TGCAGCGCCAAACAGGGGGCCCACGAGCAGTACTTC.

The CDR3 region is CASSKQGTPNEKLFF. For the CDR3, the DNA is TGTGCCAGCAGTAAACAGGGGACCCCGAATGAAAAACTGTTTTTT. The gene calls are TRBV6-5 and TRBJ1-4; 7 nucleotides line up with TRBD1. The CDR3 extends over 15 amino acids. The J segment lost 5 bases and the V segment lost 5 bases, leaving 8 bases of the junction unmatched. Germline V lookup: CDR1 MNHEY, CDR2 SVGAGI.

This chain connects TRBV10-3 to TRBJ2-3; D is undetermined. The CDR3 is made up of 12 amino acids. V was shortened by 3 bases and J by 6 bases, with 7 bases between the two germline ends. Germline V gives CDR1 ENHRY, CDR2 SYGVKD. The CDR3 region has the DNA TGTGCCATCAGTGAATGGGCGGATACGCAGTATTTT. It is translated as CAISEWADTQYF.

This clone was detected once. The V gene is TRBV6-2 or TRBV6-3, the J gene TRBJ2-5, with TRBD2 matching 7 bases. Germline V gene sequence: CDR1 MNHEY, CDR2 SVGEGT. This CDR3 contains 17 residues. The V gene end was trimmed by 6 bases and the J gene end by 5 bases; junction bases not matched to a gene: 18. The CDR3 here is CASSPPGRARIRETQYF. The CDR3, as DNA: TGTGCCAGCAGCCCCCCGGGGAGGGCGAGGATTCGGGAGACCCAGTACTTC.

This chain links TRBV28 with TRBJ1-2, with unresolved D. Trimming cost V 5 bases and J 2 bases, with 18 bases left between them. CDR3 length: 16 residues. Germline-derived CDR1 and CDR2 are MDHEN and SYDVKM. The CDR3 is CASSPPRGRQNYGYTF. DNA for the CDR3: TGTGCCAGCAGTCCACCCCGTGGCAGGCAGAACTATGGCTACACCTTC.

This rearrangement joins TRBV7-8 to TRBJ2-1, with TRBD1 matching 9 bases. This CDR3 comprises 16 residues. CDR1 is SGHVS, CDR2 FQNEAQ, per germline. J gave up 2 bases and V 2 bases, and 4 bases lay outside the gene matches. The CDR3 region has the DNA TGTGCCAGCAGCTTAAGGGACAGGGCGACCTACAATGAGCAGTTCTTC. Its translation is CASSLRDRATYNEQFF.

The chain has TRBV11-2 and TRBJ2-1, with a tentative D call TRBD1 (6 bases). Germline CDR1 reads SGHAT; CDR2 reads FQNNGV. The CDR3 loop spans 14 amino acids. Trimming shortened V by 5 bases and J by 4 bases, and 12 bases separated the two germline ends. The CDR3 loop reads CASSDLQGYNEQFF. DNA for the CDR3: TGTGCCAGCAGCGACCTGCAGGGGTACAATGAGCAGTTCTTC.

The rearrangement links TRBV7-6 to TRBJ2-2; the match to TRBD1 covers 7 bases. The length of the CDR3 is 13 residues. V was pared by 5 bases and J by 6 bases, with 3 bases of the junction left unmatched. Germline assignment: CDR1 SGHVS and CDR2 FNYEAQ. CDR3 bases: TGTGCCAGCAGCCGTGGGACAGCCGGGGAGCTGTTTTTT. This translates into CASSRGTAGELFF.

This chain joins TRBV5-4 and TRBJ1-2; the match to TRBD1 covers 8 bases. Germline V gene sequence: CDR1 SGHNT, CDR2 YYREEE (reference sequence). The CDR3 totals 17 residues. The J segment lost 6 bases and the V segment lost 4 bases, leaving 17 bases of the junction unmatched. The CDR3: CASSPVTGQGGRHGYTF. The CDR3 DNA is TGTGCCAGCAGCCCCGTAACCGGACAGGGAGGACGCCATGGCTACACCTTC.